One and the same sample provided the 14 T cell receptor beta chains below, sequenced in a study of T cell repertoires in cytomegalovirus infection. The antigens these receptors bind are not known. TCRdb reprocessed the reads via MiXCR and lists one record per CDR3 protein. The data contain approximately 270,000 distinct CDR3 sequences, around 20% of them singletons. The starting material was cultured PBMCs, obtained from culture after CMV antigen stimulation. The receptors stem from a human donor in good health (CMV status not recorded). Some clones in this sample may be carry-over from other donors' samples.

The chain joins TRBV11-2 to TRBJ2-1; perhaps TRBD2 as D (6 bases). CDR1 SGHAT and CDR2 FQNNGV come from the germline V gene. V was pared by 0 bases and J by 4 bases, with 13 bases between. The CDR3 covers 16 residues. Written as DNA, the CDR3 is TGTGCCAGCAGCTTAGATAGCGGAAAAATTTACAATGAGCAGTTCTTC. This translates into CASSLDSGKIYNEQFF.

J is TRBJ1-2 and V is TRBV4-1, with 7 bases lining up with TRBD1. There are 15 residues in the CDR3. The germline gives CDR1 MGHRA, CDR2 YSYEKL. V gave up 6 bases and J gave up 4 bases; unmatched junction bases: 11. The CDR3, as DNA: TGCGCCAGCAGTCCTACGGACAGGAACATCTATGGCTACACCTTC. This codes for CASSPTDRNIYGYTF.

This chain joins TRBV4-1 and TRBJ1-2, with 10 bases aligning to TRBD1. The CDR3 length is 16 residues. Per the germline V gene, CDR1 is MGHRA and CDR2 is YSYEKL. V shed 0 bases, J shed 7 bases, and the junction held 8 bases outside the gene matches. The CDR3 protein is CASSQEWTGGLGGYTF. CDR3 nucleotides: TGCGCCAGCAGCCAAGAATGGACAGGGGGATTAGGTGGCTACACCTTC.

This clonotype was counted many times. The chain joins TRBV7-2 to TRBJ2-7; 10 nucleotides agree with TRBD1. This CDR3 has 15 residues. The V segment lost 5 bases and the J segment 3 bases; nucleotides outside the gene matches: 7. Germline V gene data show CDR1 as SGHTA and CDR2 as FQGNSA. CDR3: CASSIPGQGIYEQYF. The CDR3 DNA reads TGTGCCAGCAGCATACCGGGACAGGGGATCTACGAGCAGTACTTC.

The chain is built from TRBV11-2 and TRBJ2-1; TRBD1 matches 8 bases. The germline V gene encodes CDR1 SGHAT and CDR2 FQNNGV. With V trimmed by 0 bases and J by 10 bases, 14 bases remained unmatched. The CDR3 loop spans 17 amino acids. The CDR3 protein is CASSLDPVTGAKGEQFF. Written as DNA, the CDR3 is TGTGCCAGCAGCTTAGATCCCGTGACAGGGGCCAAGGGGGAGCAGTTCTTC.

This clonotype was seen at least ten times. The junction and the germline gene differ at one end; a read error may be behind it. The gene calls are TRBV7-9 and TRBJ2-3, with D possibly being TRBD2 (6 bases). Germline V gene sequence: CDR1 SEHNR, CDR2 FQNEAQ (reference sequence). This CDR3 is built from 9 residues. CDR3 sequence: CASSLTSCF. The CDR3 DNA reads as TGTGCCAGCAGCTTAACTAGCTGTTTT. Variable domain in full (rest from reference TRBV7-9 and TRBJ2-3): DTGVSQNPRHKITKRGQNVTFRCDPISEHNRLYWYRQTLGQGPEFLTYFQNEAQLEKSRLLSDRFSAERPKGSFSTLEIQRTEQGDSAMYLCASSLTSCFGPGTRLTVL.

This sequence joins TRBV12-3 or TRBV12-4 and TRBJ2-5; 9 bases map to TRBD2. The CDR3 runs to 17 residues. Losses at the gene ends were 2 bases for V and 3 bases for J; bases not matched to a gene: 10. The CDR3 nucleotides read TGTGCCAGCAGTTTATGGCTAGCGGGGAATATGGAAGAGACCCAGTACTTC. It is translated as CASSLWLAGNMEETQYF.

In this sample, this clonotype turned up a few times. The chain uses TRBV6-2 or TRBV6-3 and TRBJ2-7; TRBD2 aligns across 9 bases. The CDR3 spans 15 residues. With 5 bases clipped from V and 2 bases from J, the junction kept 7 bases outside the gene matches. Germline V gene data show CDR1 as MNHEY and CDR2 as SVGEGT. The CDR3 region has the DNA TGTGCCAGCAGTGTCTCTAGCGGGGCAGCCTACGAGCAGTACTTC. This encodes CASSVSSGAAYEQYF.

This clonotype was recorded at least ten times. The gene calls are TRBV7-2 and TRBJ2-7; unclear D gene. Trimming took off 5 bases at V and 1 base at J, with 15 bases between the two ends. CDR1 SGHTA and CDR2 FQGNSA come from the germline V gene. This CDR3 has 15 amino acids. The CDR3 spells CASSVDPAVSYEQYF. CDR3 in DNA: TGTGCCAGCAGCGTTGACCCAGCAGTATCCTACGAGCAGTACTTC.

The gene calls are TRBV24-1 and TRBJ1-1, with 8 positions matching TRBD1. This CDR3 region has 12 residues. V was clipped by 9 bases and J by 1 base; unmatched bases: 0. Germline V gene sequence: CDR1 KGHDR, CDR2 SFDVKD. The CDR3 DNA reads TGTGCCACCCAGGGGGCGAACACTGAAGCTTTCTTT. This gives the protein CATQGANTEAFF.

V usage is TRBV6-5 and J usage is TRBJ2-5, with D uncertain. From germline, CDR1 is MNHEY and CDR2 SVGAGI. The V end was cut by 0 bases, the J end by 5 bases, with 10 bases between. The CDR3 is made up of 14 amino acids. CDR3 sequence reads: CASSYSDEQETQYF. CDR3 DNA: TGTGCCAGCAGTTACTCGGATGAGCAGGAGACCCAGTACTTC.

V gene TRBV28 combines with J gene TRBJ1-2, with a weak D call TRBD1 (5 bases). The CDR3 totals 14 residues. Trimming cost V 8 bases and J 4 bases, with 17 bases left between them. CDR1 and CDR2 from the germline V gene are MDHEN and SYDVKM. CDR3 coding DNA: TGTGCCAGCTCCCCCCCAGGGACGGGCTATGGCTACACCTTC. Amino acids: CASSPPGTGYGYTF.

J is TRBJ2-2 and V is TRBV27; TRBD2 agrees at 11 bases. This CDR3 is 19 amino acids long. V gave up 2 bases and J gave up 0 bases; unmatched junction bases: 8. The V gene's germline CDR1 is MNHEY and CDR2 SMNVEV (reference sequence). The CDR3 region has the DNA TGTGCCAGCAGTTTAATGGTACTAGCGGGAGCACCGAACACCGGGGAGCTGTTTTTT. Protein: CASSLMVLAGAPNTGELFF.

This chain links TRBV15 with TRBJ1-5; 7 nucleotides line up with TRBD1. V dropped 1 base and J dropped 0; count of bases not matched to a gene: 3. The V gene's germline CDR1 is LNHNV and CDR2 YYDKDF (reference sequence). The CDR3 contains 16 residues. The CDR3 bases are TGTGCCACCAGCAGAGTGGGGACAGCTAGCAATCAGCCCCAGCATTTT. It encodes CATSRVGTASNQPQHF.